This TCR beta chain was documented in a study of blood T cell repertoires in COVID-19. Across the study: Acute-phase and convalescent COVID-19 samples originated in the United States, Italy and Spain.

Original processing methods: For nucleated cells, counts were estimated from reference gene primer amplification. Assay: immunoSEQ multiplex PCR; the TCRdb copy retains only in-frame clones and omits some. That table is the source of V, J and clone size, and D and trimming were worked out from the DNA. The sample holds 140,000 to 150,000 clones, approximately 90% seen once. Sequencing was performed on peripheral blood. The clonotype comes from a woman aged 60-70 years with active COVID-19.

The chain's CDR3 is CASSVGLAQETQYF. The CDR3 coding sequence is TGTGCCAGCAGTGTGGGACTAGCCCAAGAGACCCAGTACTTC. V is TRBV6-2 or TRBV6-3 and J is TRBJ2-5; 9 positions match TRBD2. The CDR3 is 14 residues long. Germline lookup yields CDR1 MNHEY and CDR2 SVGEGT. V lost 5 bases, J lost 1 base, and 2 bases stayed unmatched.